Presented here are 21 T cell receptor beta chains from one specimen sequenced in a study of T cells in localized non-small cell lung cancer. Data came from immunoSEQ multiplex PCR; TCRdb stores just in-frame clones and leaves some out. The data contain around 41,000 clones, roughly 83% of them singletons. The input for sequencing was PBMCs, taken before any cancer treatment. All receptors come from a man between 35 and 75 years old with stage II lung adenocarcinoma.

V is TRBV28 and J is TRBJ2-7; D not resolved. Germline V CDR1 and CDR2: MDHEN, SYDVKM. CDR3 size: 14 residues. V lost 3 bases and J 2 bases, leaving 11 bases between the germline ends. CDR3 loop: CASSFFVGTYEQYF. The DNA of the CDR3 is TGTGCCAGCAGTTTTTTTGTGGGAACCTACGAGCAGTACTTC.

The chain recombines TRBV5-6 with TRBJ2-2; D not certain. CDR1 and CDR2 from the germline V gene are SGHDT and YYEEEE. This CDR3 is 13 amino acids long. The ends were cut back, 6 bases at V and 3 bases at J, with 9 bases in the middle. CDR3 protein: CASNFEDTGELFF. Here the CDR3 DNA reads TGTGCCAGCAACTTCGAAGACACCGGGGAGCTGTTTTTT.

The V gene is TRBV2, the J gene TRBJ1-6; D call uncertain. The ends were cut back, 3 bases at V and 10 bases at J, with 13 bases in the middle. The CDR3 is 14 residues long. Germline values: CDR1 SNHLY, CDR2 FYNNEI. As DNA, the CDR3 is TGTGCCAGCAGTGAGGGCAGGATTAGCTCACCCCTCCACTTT. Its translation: CASSEGRISSPLHF.

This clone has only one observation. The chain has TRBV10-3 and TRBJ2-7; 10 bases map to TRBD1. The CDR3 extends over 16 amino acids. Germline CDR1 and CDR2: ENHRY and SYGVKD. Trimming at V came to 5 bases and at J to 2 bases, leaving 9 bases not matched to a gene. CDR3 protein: CAISKTDRGRTYEQYF. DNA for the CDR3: TGTGCCATCAGTAAAACGGACAGGGGGAGAACCTACGAGCAGTACTTC.

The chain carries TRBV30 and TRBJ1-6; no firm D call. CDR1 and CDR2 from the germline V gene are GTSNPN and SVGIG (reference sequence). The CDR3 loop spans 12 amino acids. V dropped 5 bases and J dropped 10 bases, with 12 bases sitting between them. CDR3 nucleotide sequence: TGTGCCTGGCGACTACGTAACTCACCCCTCCACTTT. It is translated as CAWRLRNSPLHF.

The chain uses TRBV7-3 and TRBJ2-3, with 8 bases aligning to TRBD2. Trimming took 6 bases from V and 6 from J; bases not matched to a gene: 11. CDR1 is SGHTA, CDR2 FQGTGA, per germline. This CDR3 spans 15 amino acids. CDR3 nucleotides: TGTGCCAGCAGTCCCACCGGGACTAGGACGGATACGCAGTATTTT. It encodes CASSPTGTRTDTQYF.

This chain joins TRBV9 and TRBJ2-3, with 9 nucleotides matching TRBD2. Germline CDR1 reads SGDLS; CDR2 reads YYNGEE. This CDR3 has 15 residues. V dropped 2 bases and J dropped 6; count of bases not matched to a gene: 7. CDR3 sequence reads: CASSVWRGGADTQYF. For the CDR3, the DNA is TGTGCCAGCAGCGTCTGGCGGGGGGGGGCCGATACGCAGTATTTT.

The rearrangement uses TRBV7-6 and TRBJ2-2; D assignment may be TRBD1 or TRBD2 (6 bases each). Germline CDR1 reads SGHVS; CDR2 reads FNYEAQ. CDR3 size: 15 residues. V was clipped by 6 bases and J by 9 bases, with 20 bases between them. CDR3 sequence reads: CASRSGDIGSRELFF. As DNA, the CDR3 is TGTGCCAGCAGATCGGGGGACATTGGGTCCAGGGAGCTGTTTTTT.

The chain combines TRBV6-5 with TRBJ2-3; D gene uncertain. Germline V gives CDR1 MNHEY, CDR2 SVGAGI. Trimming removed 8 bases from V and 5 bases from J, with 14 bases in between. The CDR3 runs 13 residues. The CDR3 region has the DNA TGTGCCAGCCGCGTCGGGTTTGGAGATACGCAGTATTTT. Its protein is CASRVGFGDTQYF.

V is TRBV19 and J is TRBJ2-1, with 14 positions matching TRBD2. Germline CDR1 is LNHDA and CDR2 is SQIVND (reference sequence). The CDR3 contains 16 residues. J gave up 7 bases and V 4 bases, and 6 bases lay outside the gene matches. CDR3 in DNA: TGTGCCAGTAGTAAAAAAAGGACTAGCGGGGGGAATGAGCAGTTCTTC. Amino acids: CASSKKRTSGGNEQFF.

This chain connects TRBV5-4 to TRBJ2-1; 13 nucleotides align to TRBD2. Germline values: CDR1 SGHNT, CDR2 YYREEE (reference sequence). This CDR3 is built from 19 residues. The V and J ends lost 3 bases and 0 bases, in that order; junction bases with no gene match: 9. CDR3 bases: TGTGCCAGCAGCTGGCGACTAGCGGGAGGCCTAAGCTCCTACAATGAGCAGTTCTTC. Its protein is CASSWRLAGGLSSYNEQFF.

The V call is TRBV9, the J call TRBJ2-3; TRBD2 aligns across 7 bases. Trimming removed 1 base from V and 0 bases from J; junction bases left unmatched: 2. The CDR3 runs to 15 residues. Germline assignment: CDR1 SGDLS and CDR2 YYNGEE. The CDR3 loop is CASSVSGASTDTQYF. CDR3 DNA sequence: TGTGCCAGCAGCGTAAGCGGGGCTAGCACAGATACGCAGTATTTT.

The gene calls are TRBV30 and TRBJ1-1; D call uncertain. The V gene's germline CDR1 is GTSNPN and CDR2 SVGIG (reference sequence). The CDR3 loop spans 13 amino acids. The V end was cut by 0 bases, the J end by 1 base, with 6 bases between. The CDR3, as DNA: TGTGCCTGGAGTGTAACGTCGAACACTGAAGCTTTCTTT. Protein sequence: CAWSVTSNTEAFF.

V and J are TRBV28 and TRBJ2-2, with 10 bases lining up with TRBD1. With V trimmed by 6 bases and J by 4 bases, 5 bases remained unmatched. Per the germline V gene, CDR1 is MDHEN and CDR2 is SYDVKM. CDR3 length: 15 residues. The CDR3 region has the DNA TGTGCCAGCAGCTTGGGGACAGGGGTCACCGGGGAGCTGTTTTTT. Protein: CASSLGTGVTGELFF.

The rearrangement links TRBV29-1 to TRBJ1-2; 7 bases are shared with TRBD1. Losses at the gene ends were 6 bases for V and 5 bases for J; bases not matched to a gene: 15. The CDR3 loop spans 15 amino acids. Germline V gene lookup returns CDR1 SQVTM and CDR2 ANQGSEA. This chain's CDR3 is CSVFLQGDPTYGYTF. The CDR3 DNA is TGCAGCGTGTTTTTGCAGGGGGACCCTACTTATGGCTACACCTTC.

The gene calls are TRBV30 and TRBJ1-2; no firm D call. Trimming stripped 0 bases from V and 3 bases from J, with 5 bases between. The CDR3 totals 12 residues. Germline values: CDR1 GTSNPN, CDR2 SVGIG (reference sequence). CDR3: CAWSVGDYGYTF. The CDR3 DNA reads TGTGCCTGGAGTGTGGGTGACTATGGCTACACCTTC.

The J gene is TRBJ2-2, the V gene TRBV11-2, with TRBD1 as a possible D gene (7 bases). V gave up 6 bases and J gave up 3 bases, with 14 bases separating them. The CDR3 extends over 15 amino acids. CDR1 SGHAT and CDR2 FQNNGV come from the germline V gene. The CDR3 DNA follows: TGTGCCAGCAGTCAGGGGGGATCCGACACCGGGGAGCTGTTTTTT. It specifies CASSQGGSDTGELFF.

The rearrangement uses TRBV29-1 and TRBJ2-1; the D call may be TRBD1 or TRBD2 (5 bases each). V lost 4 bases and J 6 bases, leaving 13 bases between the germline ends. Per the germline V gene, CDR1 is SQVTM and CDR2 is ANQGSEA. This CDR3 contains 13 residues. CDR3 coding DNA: TGCAGCGTTGTTGGGGATGGGGGCAATGAGCAGTTCTTC. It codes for CSVVGDGGNEQFF.

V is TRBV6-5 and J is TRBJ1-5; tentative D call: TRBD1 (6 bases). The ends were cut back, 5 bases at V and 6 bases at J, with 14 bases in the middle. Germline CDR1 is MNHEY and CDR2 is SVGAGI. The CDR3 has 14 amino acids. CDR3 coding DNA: TGTGCCAGCAGTGGACAGACCGGCAGTCAGCCCCAGCATTTT. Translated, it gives CASSGQTGSQPQHF.

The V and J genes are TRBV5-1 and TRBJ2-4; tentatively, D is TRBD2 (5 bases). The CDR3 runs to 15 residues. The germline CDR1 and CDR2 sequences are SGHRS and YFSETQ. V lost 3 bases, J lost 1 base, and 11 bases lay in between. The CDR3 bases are TGCGCCAGCAGCTCTATGAGGGAGGCCAAAAACATTCAGTACTTC. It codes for CASSSMREAKNIQYF.

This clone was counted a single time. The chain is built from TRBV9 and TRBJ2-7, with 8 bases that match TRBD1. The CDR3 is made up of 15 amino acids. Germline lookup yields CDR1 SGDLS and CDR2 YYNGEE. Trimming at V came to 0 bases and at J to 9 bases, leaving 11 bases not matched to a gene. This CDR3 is CASSVGQGAQSGQYF. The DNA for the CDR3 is TGTGCCAGCAGCGTAGGGCAGGGGGCCCAATCTGGGCAGTACTTC.